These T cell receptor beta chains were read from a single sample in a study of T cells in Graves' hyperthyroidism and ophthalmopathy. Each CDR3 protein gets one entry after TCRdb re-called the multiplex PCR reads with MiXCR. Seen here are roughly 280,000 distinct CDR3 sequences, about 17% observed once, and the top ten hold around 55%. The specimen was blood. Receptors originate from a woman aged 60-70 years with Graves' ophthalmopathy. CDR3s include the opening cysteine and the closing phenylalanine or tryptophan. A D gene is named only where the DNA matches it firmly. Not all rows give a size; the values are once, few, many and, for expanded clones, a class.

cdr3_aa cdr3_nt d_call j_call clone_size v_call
CASSTKTRDTQYF TGTGCCAGCAGCACCAAAACGCGAGATACGCAGTATTTT . TRBJ2-3 . TRBV9
CSASLPSSSDTQYF TGCAGTGCTAGTCTGCCTAGTAGTTCAGATACGCAGTATTTT . TRBJ2-3 many TRBV20-1
CASSLFRASMNTEAFF TGTGCCAGCAGCTTGTTCAGGGCATCCATGAACACTGAAGCTTTCTTT . TRBJ1-1 many TRBV5-5
CSARGQIVTDTQYF TGCAGTGCTAGAGGACAGATAGTCACAGATACGCAGTATTTT . TRBJ2-3 . TRBV20-1
CASSDTGVYSPLHF TGTGCCAGCAGCGATACAGGGGTGTATTCACCCCTCCACTTT TRBD1 TRBJ1-6 few TRBV5-5
CASSYGPTYEQYF TGTGCCAGCAGCTATGGACCTACCTACGAGCAGTACTTC . TRBJ2-7 many TRBV11-2
CASSSRTSARNAYEQYF TGTGCCAGCAGCTCCCGGACCTCGGCGAGGAACGCCTACGAGCAGTACTTC . TRBJ2-7 few TRBV7-9
CASSQDRGFNGYTF TGCGCCAGCAGCCAAGACAGGGGTTTCAATGGCTACACCTTC . TRBJ1-2 . TRBV4-1
CASSESGGNEQFF TGTGCCAGCAGCGAGTCAGGAGGAAATGAGCAGTTCTTC . TRBJ2-1 many TRBV9
CASSLGAVKAYEQYF TGTGCCAGCAGCTTAGGGGCAGTGAAGGCCTACGAGCAGTACTTC . TRBJ2-7 . TRBV11-2
CASSMDRGVTDTQYF TGTGCCAGTAGTATGGACAGGGGGGTCACAGATACGCAGTATTTT TRBD1 TRBJ2-3 many TRBV19
CASSLRPNSPLHF TGTGCCAGCAGTTTAAGACCTAATTCACCCCTCCACTTT . TRBJ1-6 few TRBV12-3/TRBV12-4
CASSYSIPNTEAFF TGTGCCAGCAGTTACTCGATCCCGAACACTGAAGCTTTCTTT . TRBJ1-1 many TRBV6-5
CASSSSGASGSVSYEQYF TGTGCCAGCAGTTCGAGTGGGGCTAGCGGGAGTGTCTCCTACGAGCAGTACTTC TRBD2 TRBJ2-7 once TRBV6-9
CSAISGTTDTQYF TGCAGTGCTATTAGCGGAACCACAGATACGCAGTATTTT . TRBJ2-3 many TRBV20-1
CASSIEGRYGYTF TGTGCCAGTAGTATAGAGGGGAGATATGGCTACACCTTC . TRBJ1-2 few TRBV19
CASTVRRGGGNTEAFF TGTGCCAGTACGGTTCGGAGGGGCGGAGGGAACACTGAAGCTTTCTTT . TRBJ1-1 many TRBV19
CASSQESNRASSRPYEQYF TGCGCCAGCAGCCAAGAATCGAACCGGGCTTCTAGCAGACCCTACGAGCAGTACTTC . TRBJ2-7 . TRBV4-3
CSVERGGWGELFF TGCAGCGTTGAGCGGGGGGGTTGGGGGGAGCTGTTTTTT TRBD2 TRBJ2-2 . TRBV29-1
CASSTGQGVYEQYF TGTGCCAGCAGTACGGGACAGGGGGTCTACGAGCAGTACTTC TRBD1 TRBJ2-7 many TRBV12-3/TRBV12-4
CASSQAASGLGIYEQYF TGTGCCAGCAGCCAAGCGGCTAGCGGGCTAGGGATCTACGAGCAGTACTTC TRBD2 TRBJ2-7 many TRBV3-1
CASSLYRDRVSETQYF TGTGCCAGCTCACTTTACCGGGACAGGGTATCAGAGACCCAGTACTTC TRBD1 TRBJ2-5 . TRBV3-1
CASARGLLYEQYF TGCGCCAGCGCCCGGGGCTTACTCTACGAGCAGTACTTC . TRBJ2-7 few TRBV4-3
CSASQGAVSNQPQHF TGCAGTGCTAGCCAGGGGGCTGTTAGCAATCAGCCCCAGCATTTT TRBD1 TRBJ1-5 many TRBV20-1
CASSIISDNEQFF TGTGCCAGCAGCATTATATCCGACAATGAGCAGTTCTTC . TRBJ2-1 many TRBV7-8
CASSQDLNEGETQYF TGTGCCAGCAGCCAAGATCTTAATGAAGGGGAGACCCAGTACTTC . TRBJ2-5 . TRBV4-2
CASSLPGQGVRGYTF TGTGCCAGCAGCTTACCGGGACAGGGAGTGCGCGGCTACACCTTC TRBD1 TRBJ1-2 many TRBV7-2